The text below deals with one TCR beta chain. The data were taken from a study of CD8 T cells in Susac syndrome. An amount of RNA that ranged from about 0.45 to 1 ug was reverse transcribed with random hexamers. TCRdb reprocessed the immunoSEQ multiplex PCR reads via MiXCR and lists one record per CDR3 protein. The sample has approximately 120,000 distinct CDR3 sequences; 80% to 95% are singletons. In the multiple sclerosis control group, patients were treatment-naive and had stable or active relapsing-remitting disease. In contrast to the negatively isolated CD8+ and CD4+ T cells, TEMRA cells were FACS-enriched. The germline V gene encodes CDR1 SEHNR and CDR2 FQNEAQ (reference sequence). The ends were cut back, 5 bases at V and 3 bases at J, with 11 bases in the middle. CDR3 length equals 13 residues.

The specimen was CD8+ T cells from PBMCs. This receptor was taken from a human donor with multiple sclerosis. The V and J genes are TRBV7-9 and TRBJ2-7; D might be TRBD2 (6 bases). CDR3 protein: CASSPPGGYEQYV. The DNA for the CDR3 is TGTGCCAGCAGCCCACCCGGGGGCTACGAGCAGTACGTC.